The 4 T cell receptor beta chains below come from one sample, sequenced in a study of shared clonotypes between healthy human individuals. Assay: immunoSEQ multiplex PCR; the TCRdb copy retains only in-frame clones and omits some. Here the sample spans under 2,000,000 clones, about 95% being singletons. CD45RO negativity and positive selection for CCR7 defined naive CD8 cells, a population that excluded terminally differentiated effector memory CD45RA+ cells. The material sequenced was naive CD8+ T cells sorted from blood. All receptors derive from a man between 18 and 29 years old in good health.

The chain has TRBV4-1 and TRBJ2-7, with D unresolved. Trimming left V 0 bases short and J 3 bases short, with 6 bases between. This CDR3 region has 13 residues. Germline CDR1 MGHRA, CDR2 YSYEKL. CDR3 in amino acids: CASSQEGIYEQYF. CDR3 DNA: TGCGCCAGCAGCCAAGAGGGAATCTACGAGCAGTACTTC.

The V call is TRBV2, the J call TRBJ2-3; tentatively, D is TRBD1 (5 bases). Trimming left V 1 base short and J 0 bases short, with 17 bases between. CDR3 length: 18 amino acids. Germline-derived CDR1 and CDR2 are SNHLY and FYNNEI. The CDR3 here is CASSEDPPRAASTDTQYF. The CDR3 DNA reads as TGTGCCAGCAGTGAAGACCCTCCCAGGGCCGCTAGCACAGATACGCAGTATTTT.

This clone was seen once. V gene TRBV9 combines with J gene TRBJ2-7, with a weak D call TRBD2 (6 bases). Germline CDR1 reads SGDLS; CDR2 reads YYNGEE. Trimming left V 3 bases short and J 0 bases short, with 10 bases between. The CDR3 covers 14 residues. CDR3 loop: CASSGAGSSYEQYF. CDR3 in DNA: TGTGCCAGCAGCGGCGCGGGGAGCTCCTACGAGCAGTACTTC.

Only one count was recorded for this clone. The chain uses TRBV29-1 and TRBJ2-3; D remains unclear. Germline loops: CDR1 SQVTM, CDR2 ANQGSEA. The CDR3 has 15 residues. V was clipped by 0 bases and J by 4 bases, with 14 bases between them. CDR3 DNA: TGCAGCGTTGAAGATCCCCTAACTCCTCCAGATACGCAGTATTTT. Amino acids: CSVEDPLTPPDTQYF.